The clone carrying this TCR beta chain was detected many times. Its antigen is currently unknown. The sample originates from a study of T cells in Graves' hyperthyroidism and ophthalmopathy. Amplification targeted TCR beta CDR3 regions from RNA transcripts. Researchers ran a first-round RT-PCR on the TCR CDR3 using the HTBI primer set. From the multiplex PCR reads, TCRdb called clonotypes with MiXCR, one entry per CDR3 protein. The table shows under 300,000 distinct CDR3 sequences, with nearly 15% occurring only once. Uncontrolled infections, other autoimmune diseases, pregnancy or lactation led to exclusion of patients. Fresh peripheral blood, 8 to 10 ml of it, supplied the PBMCs. The study, taken as a whole, reports: A model built on 13 V-J features separated ophthalmopathy from stable hyperthyroidism. Ophthalmopathy was model-predicted a median roughly 6.3 months pre-onset.

The germline V gene encodes CDR1 SGHVS and CDR2 FQNEAQ. The V gene end was trimmed by 3 bases and the J gene end by 7 bases; junction bases not matched to a gene: 6. The CDR3 extends over 15 amino acids. Input material: blood. The chain joins TRBV7-8 to TRBJ1-4, with 9 nucleotides matching TRBD1. This sequence originates from a woman between 45 and 60 years old with Graves' hyperthyroidism that later progressed to Graves' ophthalmopathy. In DNA form, the CDR3 reads TGTGCCAGCAGCTTCCAGGGACAGGGACTTGAAAAACTGTTTTTT. Translated, it gives CASSFQGQGLEKLFF.